Shown below are 30 T cell receptor beta chains from a single sample sequenced in a study of tumor-infiltrating lymphocytes in oesophageal squamous cell carcinoma. Each CDR3 protein gets one entry after TCRdb re-called the PCR reads with MiXCR. The sample records approximately 18,000 distinct CDR3 sequences, over 45% being singletons. Sequencing was performed on esophageal tumor tissue. These receptors all stem from a male donor with esophageal squamous cell carcinoma.

This clonotype was counted a few times. The J gene is TRBJ2-5, the V gene TRBV7-8, with D perhaps assigned TRBD1 or TRBD2 (6 bases each). The DNA end is more similar to TRBJ2-1, so the J call may be wrong. The CDR3 is 16 amino acids. The V gene's germline CDR1 is SGHVS and CDR2 FQNEAQ. The DNA of the CDR3 is TGTGCCAGCAGCCATCCGGGTGGAGGGGGAGACAATGAGCAGTTCTTC. Translated, it gives CASSHPGGGGDNEQFF.

This clonotype has more than one count but fewer than ten. This rearrangement joins TRBV6-4 to TRBJ2-3; D gene ambiguous. The V end was cut by 4 bases, the J end by 2 bases, with 10 bases between. The CDR3 totals 14 residues. Germline assignment: CDR1 MRHNA and CDR2 SNTAGT. This chain's CDR3 is CASSANLFTDTQYF. The CDR3 coding sequence is TGTGCCAGCAGTGCAAATTTATTCACAGATACGCAGTATTTT.

The chain combines TRBV12-3 or TRBV12-4 with TRBJ1-5, with 8 bases matching TRBD1. The CDR3 consists of 15 residues. With 5 bases clipped from V and 3 bases from J, the junction kept 6 bases outside the gene matches. CDR3 protein: CASSPPGQVNQPQHF. The CDR3 coding sequence is TGTGCCAGCAGTCCCCCGGGACAGGTCAATCAGCCCCAGCATTTT.

The DNA of the CDR3 is TGTGCCAGCAGTTACTCCCCACTAGCGGGATCTGGGGCCAACGTCCTGACTTTC. It translates to CASSYSPLAGSGANVLTF. The chain has TRBV6-8 and TRBJ2-6; the match to TRBD2 covers 10 bases. This CDR3 is built from 18 residues. Losses at the gene ends were 0 bases for V and 1 base for J; bases not matched to a gene: 3. Germline CDR1 is MNHGY and CDR2 is SAAAGT.

This clonotype is medium-sized in the sample. The chain has TRBV6-1 and TRBJ2-1; the D gene is possibly TRBD2 (5 bases). Germline V gene lookup returns CDR1 MNHNS and CDR2 SASEGT. Trimming shortened V by 8 bases and J by 10 bases, and 12 bases separated the two germline ends. The CDR3 runs 11 residues. DNA of the CDR3: TGTGCCAGCGGGATCGGGGTGGAGCAGTTCTTC. Its protein is CASGIGVEQFF.

The genes are TRBV7-2 and TRBJ2-3, with D perhaps TRBD2 (5 bases). The end of the DNA fits TRBJ2-7 better, so the J call may be wrong. Germline values: CDR1 SGHTA, CDR2 FQGNSA. The CDR3 extends over 13 amino acids. The CDR3 is CASSLLRAHEQYF. The CDR3 coding sequence is TGTGCCAGCAGCTTGTTGAGGGCCCACGAGCAGTACTTC.

This clonotype was detected many times. J is TRBJ2-7 and V is TRBV5-1, with a possible D match to TRBD1 (5 bases). CDR3 size: 14 residues. CDR1 and CDR2 (germline): SGHRS, YFSETQ. V was shortened by 0 bases and J by 6 bases, with 13 bases between the two germline ends. The CDR3 DNA reads TGCGCCAGCAGCTTGGCGCTTGAGACAGTCGAGCAGTACTTC. Protein product: CASSLALETVEQYF.

V gene TRBV10-3 combines with J gene TRBJ2-5, with D perhaps matching TRBD2 (6 bases). The CDR3 has 17 amino acids. Germline V gene sequence: CDR1 ENHRY, CDR2 SYGVKD. The V end was cut by 3 bases, the J end by 2 bases, with 19 bases between. CDR3 nucleotides: TGTGCCATCAGTGAAAGTCGTCGCGGGACGTTTCAAGAGACCCAGTACTTC. This encodes CAISESRRGTFQETQYF.

The V gene is TRBV28, the J gene TRBJ1-1, with unresolved D. Germline assignment: CDR1 MDHEN and CDR2 SYDVKM. V was trimmed by 8 bases and J by 10 bases, leaving 17 bases between them. The CDR3 loop spans 12 amino acids. CDR3 in DNA: TGTGCCAGCCCTTATGGGATTTGTGTAGCTTTCTTT. It encodes CASPYGICVAFF.

The chain has TRBV7-6 and TRBJ2-7; no reliable D call. The CDR3 runs 11 residues. V lost 2 bases and J 7 bases, leaving 6 bases between the germline ends. The germline gives CDR1 SGHVS, CDR2 FNYEAQ. The CDR3 nucleotides read TGTGCCAGCAGCTTAATCAATGAGCAGTACTTC. Protein: CASSLINEQYF.

The chain is built from TRBV12-3 or TRBV12-4 and TRBJ2-5, with 7 bases aligning to TRBD1. Unmatched junction bases numbered 1, after V lost 2 bases and J lost 1 base. The CDR3 loop spans 14 amino acids. CDR3 loop: CASSLWTGQETQYF. CDR3 DNA: TGTGCCAGCAGTTTATGGACAGGCCAAGAGACCCAGTACTTC.

A remark on this clonotype: Mismatch with germline at one junction end may stem from a read error. The chain joins TRBV7-9 to TRBJ2-2; the D gene is possibly TRBD1 (6 bases). This CDR3 comprises 14 residues. Germline CDR1 is SEHNR and CDR2 is FQNEAQ (reference sequence). Here the CDR3 DNA reads TGTGCAAGCAGCTCCGGACAGACCACCGGGGAGCTGTTTTTT. Amino acid sequence: CASSSGQTTGELFF.

The chain joins TRBV7-2 to TRBJ1-1; D is ambiguous. Trimming took off 4 bases at V and 2 bases at J, with 8 bases between the two ends. The CDR3 runs to 13 residues. Per the germline V gene, CDR1 is SGHTA and CDR2 is FQGNSA. CDR3 sequence reads: CASSSIRNTEAFF. The CDR3 DNA is TGTGCCAGCAGCTCCATTAGAAACACTGAAGCTTTCTTT. Complete variable domain (other parts from reference TRBV7-2 and TRBJ1-1): GAGVSQSPSNKVTEKGKDVELRCDPISGHTALYWYRQSLGQGLEFLIYFQGNSAPDKSGLPSDRFSAERTGGSVSTLTIQRTQQEDSAVYLCASSSIRNTEAFFGQGTRLTVV.

V is TRBV7-3 and J is TRBJ2-5, with D uncertain. The J call may be in error: the DNA end matches TRBJ2-7 better. This CDR3 is 13 amino acids long. Germline lookup yields CDR1 SGHTA and CDR2 FQGTGA. The CDR3 protein is CASSLTRTYEQYF. The CDR3 DNA reads as TGTGCCAGCAGCTTAACCCGCACCTACGAGCAGTACTTC.

Written as DNA, the CDR3 is TGTGCCAGCAGCGATACGGACAGGGTCAATGAGCAGTTCTTC. It encodes CASSDTDRVNEQFF. The V gene is TRBV7-6, the J gene TRBJ2-1; TRBD1 aligns across 8 bases. Trimming removed 5 bases from V and 6 bases from J; junction bases left unmatched: 6. Germline assignment: CDR1 SGHVS and CDR2 FNYEAQ. The CDR3 loop spans 14 amino acids.

This clonotype was seen only a few times. The rearrangement uses TRBV7-2 and TRBJ2-5, with a tentative D call TRBD1 (6 bases). The last part of the DNA fits TRBJ1-2 better; the J call may be wrong. CDR1 is SGHTA, CDR2 FQGNSA, per germline. The length of the CDR3 is 16 residues. The CDR3 loop reads CASSSGWGHELYGYTF. The CDR3 DNA reads TGTGCCAGCAGCTCCGGTTGGGGGCACGAGCTCTATGGCTACACCTTC.

The V call is TRBV7-9, the J call TRBJ2-3; D is undetermined. Germline V gene sequence: CDR1 SEHNR, CDR2 FQNEAQ (reference sequence). CDR3 length: 10 amino acids. V was cut by 1 base and J by 7 bases, with 0 bases left in between. This CDR3 reads CASSLDTQYF. The CDR3 DNA sequence: TGTGCCAGCAGCTTAGATACGCAGTATTTT.

As for this clonotype: The conserved phenylalanine or tryptophan is not found at the CDR3 terminus, so this likely reflects a read error. V and J are TRBV7-6 and TRBJ2-7; D possibly matches TRBD1 or TRBD2 (5 bases each). The J call may be wrong; the DNA end is better matched by TRBJ2-1. This CDR3 has 13 residues. CDR1 SGHVS and CDR2 FNYEAQ come from the germline V gene. The CDR3 nucleotides are TGTGCTAGCAGCCTTGGGCGAGGGGATGAGCAGTTCTTG. Amino acid sequence: CASSLGRGDEQFL.

This clonotype was recorded at least ten times. The rearrangement uses TRBV25-1 and TRBJ1-6, with D hard to call. Trimming left V 2 bases short and J 5 bases short, with 7 bases between. From germline, CDR1 is MGHDK and CDR2 SYGVNS. The length of the CDR3 is 14 residues. CDR3 DNA sequence: TGTGCCAGCAGTGAACAGTCCGATAATTCACCCCTCCACTTT. Its protein product is CASSEQSDNSPLHF. Looking up the rest from reference TRBV25-1 and TRBJ1-6 gives the full variable domain: EADIYQTPRYLVIGTGKKITLECSQTMGHDKMYWYQQDPGMELHLIHYSYGVNSTEKGDLSSESTVSRIRTEHFPLTLESARPSHTSQYLCASSEQSDNSPLHFGNGTRLTVT.

The chain joins TRBV12-3 or TRBV12-4 to TRBJ2-1; D possibly corresponds to TRBD1 (5 bases). TRBJ2-7 matches the DNA end more closely, so the J call is doubtful. The CDR3 is 12 amino acids. This chain's CDR3 is CASSFQGHEQYF. In nucleotides, the CDR3 is TGTGCCAGCAGTTTTCAGGGCCACGAGCAGTACTTC.

With respect to this clonotype: Mismatch with germline at one junction end may stem from a read error. This sequence joins TRBV7-6 and TRBJ2-1, with D possibly matching TRBD1 (5 bases). The CDR3 has 13 amino acids. Germline assignment: CDR1 SGHVS and CDR2 FNYEAQ. This chain's CDR3 is CASSLVGQGEQFF. Written as DNA, the CDR3 is TGTGCTAGCAGCTTAGTAGGACAAGGGGAGCAGTTCTTC.

This clonotype is medium-sized. The V gene is TRBV7-9, the J gene TRBJ2-5, with a possible D match to TRBD2 (6 bases). This CDR3 spans 13 amino acids. The germline V and J ends were trimmed by 5 bases and 4 bases, with 11 bases remaining between them. Germline V gene lookup returns CDR1 SEHNR and CDR2 FQNEAQ (reference sequence). CDR3 nucleotides: TGTGCCAGCAGCCTTGCGGGGCCAGAGACCCAGTACTTC. The encoded protein is CASSLAGPETQYF.

This clonotype was observed a few times. This chain links TRBV12-3 or TRBV12-4 with TRBJ2-6; either TRBD1 or TRBD2 may fit D (5 bases each). The V end was cut by 5 bases, the J end by 4 bases, with 9 bases between. The CDR3 sequence is 14 residues long. CDR3 DNA sequence: TGTGCCAGCAGTGGGGGACCCGGGGCCAACGTCCTGACTTTC. Protein product: CASSGGPGANVLTF.

Comments on this clonotype: At one of its ends the junction is not consistent with the germline gene, which may arise from a read error. The chain is built from TRBV7-6 and TRBJ2-2; 8 bases are shared with TRBD1. Germline lookup yields CDR1 SGHVS and CDR2 FNYEAQ. The CDR3 totals 16 residues. The CDR3 DNA sequence: TGTGCTAGCAGCTTTTCGACAGGGGCTTACAGCGGGGAGCTGTTTTTT. It specifies CASSFSTGAYSGELFF. Filled out from reference TRBV7-6 and TRBJ2-2, the complete variable domain reads GAGVSQSPRYKVTKRGQDVALRCDPISGHVSLYWYRQALGQGPEFLTYFNYEAQQDKSGLPNDRFSAERPEGSISTLTIQRTEQRDSAMYRCASSFSTGAYSGELFFGEGSRLTVL.

In its sample, this clonotype was seen a few times. The rearrangement links TRBV5-1 to TRBJ2-2; D uncertain. The germline CDR1 and CDR2 sequences are SGHRS and YFSETQ. This CDR3 is 14 amino acids long. Trimming removed 4 bases at V and 5 bases at J, with 12 bases between. The CDR3 protein is CASSVGISTGELFF. As DNA, the CDR3 is TGCGCCAGCAGCGTGGGGATATCTACCGGGGAGCTGTTTTTT.

This clonotype showed up just a few times. Because the CDR3 is missing its conserved closing phenylalanine or tryptophan, this is likely a read error. It is unclear where the CDR3 begins or ends on the DNA, so no DNA is shown, and the CDR3 is as TCRdb lists it. V is TRBV28 and J is TRBJ2-7; the table gives TRBD1 as D, unverified against the DNA. The CDR3 spans 13 residues, counting both ends. Germline V gene sequence: CDR1 MDHEN, CDR2 SYDVKM. The CDR3 sequence: CASSLLGRVTFGS.

This clonotype was counted between two and nine times. The chain joins TRBV6-1 to TRBJ2-3, with D hard to call. The V end was cut by 7 bases, the J end by 3 bases, with 8 bases between. This CDR3 spans 12 amino acids. The germline V gene has CDR1 MNHNS and CDR2 SASEGT. CDR3 in amino acids: CASTSRTDTQYF. The CDR3 DNA reads TGTGCCAGCACTAGTCGGACAGATACGCAGTATTTT.

This clonotype has just a few counts. The CDR3 reads CASSLTPGQTTDTQYF. DNA for the CDR3: TGTGCCAGCAGCTTAACACCGGGACAGACCACAGATACGCAGTATTTT. This chain connects TRBV7-3 to TRBJ2-3, with 7 nucleotides matching TRBD1. V trimming: 0 bases; J trimming: 2 bases; junction bases outside the gene matches: 5. Looked up from germline, CDR1 is SGHTA and CDR2 is FQGTGA. The length of the CDR3 is 16 residues.

In its sample, this clonotype is medium-sized. The chain uses TRBV6-1 and TRBJ2-7; either TRBD1 or TRBD2 may fit D (6 bases each). V lost 3 bases to trimming and J lost 3 bases, with 15 bases between them. CDR3 length: 15 residues. Per the germline V gene, CDR1 is MNHNS and CDR2 is SASEGT. In nucleotides, the CDR3 is TGTGCCAGCAGTGACTTGGGGGGCGCATTCTACGAGCAGTACTTC. As protein: CASSDLGGAFYEQYF.

In this sample, this clonotype turned up many times. This may be a read error: a much more frequent sequence differs by one nucleotide. V usage is TRBV5-6 and J usage is TRBJ2-5; D possibly matches TRBD1 or TRBD2 (5 bases each). Germline CDR1 reads SGHDT; CDR2 reads YYEEEE. The V and J ends lost 0 bases and 11 bases respectively, with 23 bases between them. The CDR3 extends over 16 amino acids. In DNA, the CDR3 is TGTGCCAGCAGCTTGGCCGGGACCCCGGGGCTGAATGAGCAGTACTTC. It codes for CASSLAGTPGLNEQYF.